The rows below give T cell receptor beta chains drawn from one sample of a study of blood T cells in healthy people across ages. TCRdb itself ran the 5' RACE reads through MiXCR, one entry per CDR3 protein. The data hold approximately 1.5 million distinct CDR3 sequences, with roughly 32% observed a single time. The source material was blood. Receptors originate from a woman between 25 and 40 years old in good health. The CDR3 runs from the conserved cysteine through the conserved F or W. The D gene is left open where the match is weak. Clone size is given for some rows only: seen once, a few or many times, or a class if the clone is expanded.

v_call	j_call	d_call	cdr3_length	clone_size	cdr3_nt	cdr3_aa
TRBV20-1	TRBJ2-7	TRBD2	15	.	TGCAGTGCTAGAGTCTTTAGCGGGGGGGCCCACGAGCAGTACTTC	CSARVFSGGAHEQYF
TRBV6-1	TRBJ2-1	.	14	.	TGTGCCAGCAGTTCTCGGACTATGTACAATGAGCAGTTCTTC	CASSSRTMYNEQFF
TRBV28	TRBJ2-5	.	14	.	TGTGCCAGCAGGTTGGACACCCGGCCAGAGACCCAGTACTTC	CASRLDTRPETQYF
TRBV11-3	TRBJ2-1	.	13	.	TGTGCCAGCAGCCGTAGCTTAGTCAATGAGCAGTTCTTC	CASSRSLVNEQFF
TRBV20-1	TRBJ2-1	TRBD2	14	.	TGCAGCTGGGGGGGACCCGGGTGGTCGAGTGAGCAGTTCTTC	CSWGGPGWSSEQFF
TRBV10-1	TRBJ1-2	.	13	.	TGCGCCAGCAGTGATGACCCTCTCTATGGCTACACCTTC	CASSDDPLYGYTF
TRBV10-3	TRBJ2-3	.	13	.	TGTGCCATCAGTGAGTCGGGGTCAGATACGCAGTATTTT	CAISESGSDTQYF
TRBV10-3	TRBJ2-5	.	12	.	TGTGCCATCAGTGGAGTTGCGGAGACCCAGTACTTC	CAISGVAETQYF
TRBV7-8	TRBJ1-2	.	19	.	TGTGCCAGCAGCTTCGTCTCAATCGAAAGTCATCGAATGGGCTATGGCTACACCTTC	CASSFVSIESHRMGYGYTF
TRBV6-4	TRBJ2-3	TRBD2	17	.	TGTGCCAGCAGCTACGCCGGGACTAGCGGCCCCACAGATACGCAGTATTTT	CASSYAGTSGPTDTQYF
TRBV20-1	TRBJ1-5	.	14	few	TGCAGTCCGAGAGACATAACATTTGGACAGCCCCAGCATTTT	CSPRDITFGQPQHF
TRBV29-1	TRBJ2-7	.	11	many	TGCAGCGTTGCGGGCGAGTACGAGCAGTACTTC	CSVAGEYEQYF